The 25 T cell receptor beta chains given below trace back to one sample, sequenced in a study of cytomegalovirus exposure and HLA in healthy donors. Primers: 60 Vbeta forward and 13 Jbeta reverse. Only in-frame clones appear in the TCRdb table, and some are missing; sequencing was by immunoSEQ multiplex PCR. This table has about 100,000 clones, 75% to 90% appearing once. The sample comprised PBMCs. The receptor source for this set is a man aged 25-40 years in good health and CMV-seronegative.

The CDR3 protein is CAWSVGGATNEKLFF. The CDR3 DNA sequence: TGTGCCTGGAGTGTGGGGGGGGCAACTAATGAAAAACTGTTTTTT. The chain links TRBV30 to TRBJ1-4, with D perhaps TRBD1 (5 bases). This CDR3 comprises 15 residues. V lost 0 bases to trimming and J lost 0 bases, with 8 bases between them. CDR1 GTSNPN and CDR2 SVGIG come from the germline V gene (reference sequence). The variable domain in full, completed from reference TRBV30 and TRBJ1-4, reads SQTIHQWPATLVQPVGSPLSLECTVEGTSNPNLYWYRQAAGRGLQLLFYSVGIGQISSEVPQNLSASRPQDRQFILSSKKLLLSDSGFYLCAWSVGGATNEKLFFGSGTQLSVL.

The chain has TRBV19 and TRBJ2-1; TRBD1 might be the D (5 bases). Germline V gene lookup returns CDR1 LNHDA and CDR2 SQIVND (reference sequence). There are 14 residues in the CDR3. The V gene lost 6 bases and the J gene lost 7 bases, with 16 bases spanning the gap. The CDR3 protein is CASSSNRDRNEQFF. CDR3 DNA: TGTGCCAGTAGCTCCAATCGCGACAGAAATGAGCAGTTCTTC.

The chain has TRBV10-3 and TRBJ2-7, with D possibly being TRBD1 (5 bases). The V gene lost 3 bases and the J gene lost 10 bases, with 22 bases spanning the gap. Germline CDR1 ENHRY, CDR2 SYGVKD. The CDR3 loop spans 15 amino acids. The CDR3 loop reads CAISDKTVLTRKQYF. In nucleotides, the CDR3 is TGTGCCATCAGTGATAAGACAGTACTGACACGGAAACAGTACTTC.

This sequence joins TRBV27 and TRBJ2-1; 7 bases agree with TRBD2. The germline CDR1 and CDR2 sequences are MNHEY and SMNVEV (reference sequence). CDR3 length: 16 residues. Trimming took 5 bases from V and 0 from J; bases not matched to a gene: 7. The CDR3 loop reads CASSIIAGHSYNEQFF. The CDR3, as DNA: TGTGCCAGCAGTATAATAGCGGGTCACTCCTACAATGAGCAGTTCTTC.

The genes are TRBV5-1 and TRBJ2-1, with 13 bases matching TRBD2. The V gene's germline CDR1 is SGHRS and CDR2 YFSETQ. The CDR3 is 14 amino acids. V was clipped by 4 bases and J by 8 bases; unmatched bases: 3. In nucleotides, the CDR3 is TGCGCCAGCAGCAGGACTAGCGGGAGCTATGAGCAGTTCTTC. As protein: CASSRTSGSYEQFF.

This clone was recorded once. This sequence joins TRBV6-5 and TRBJ2-5, with a tentative D call TRBD2 (6 bases). CDR1 is MNHEY and CDR2 is SVGAGI in the germline V gene. V was clipped by 11 bases and J by 1 base, with 8 bases between them. The CDR3 contains 11 residues. The CDR3, as DNA: TGTGCCTGCGGGATCCAAGAGACCCAGTACTTC. Protein: CACGIQETQYF.

The count of this clone is one. The chain recombines TRBV28 with TRBJ1-5, with unresolved D. CDR1 MDHEN and CDR2 SYDVKM come from the germline V gene. With 5 bases removed from V and 9 bases from J, the gap between germline ends came to 17 bases. This CDR3 has 14 residues. The CDR3 loop reads CASSPTSWSRPQHF. CDR3 bases: TGTGCCAGCAGTCCTACCTCATGGTCTAGGCCCCAGCATTTT.

J is TRBJ2-1 and V is TRBV6-5, with 8 bases matching TRBD1. Germline V gene lookup returns CDR1 MNHEY and CDR2 SVGAGI. The ends lost 2 bases at V and 6 bases at J; junction bases unmatched: 9. This CDR3 contains 16 residues. CDR3 protein: CASSYMWSGGINEQFF. CDR3 DNA: TGTGCCAGCAGTTACATGTGGTCAGGGGGCATCAATGAGCAGTTCTTC.

In its sample, this clone was seen a few times. The chain couples TRBV21-1 to TRBJ2-5; the table names TRBD1, a call not compared with the DNA. TRBV21-1 is deemed a pseudogene. The CDR3 extends over 15 amino acids. CDR3 DNA sequence: TGTGCCAGCAGCAGACGCATTACAGGGTTGGAGACCCAGTACTTC. Protein: CASSRRITGLETQYF.

This clone has only one observation. This rearrangement joins TRBV7-2 to TRBJ1-1, with a tentative D call TRBD1 (6 bases). CDR3 length: 14 amino acids. The germline CDR1 and CDR2 sequences are SGHTA and FQGNSA. The V and J ends lost 5 bases and 0 bases respectively, with 10 bases between them. The CDR3 DNA sequence: TGTGCCAGCAGCGTAGGACAGCTGAACACTGAAGCTTTCTTT. Translated, it gives CASSVGQLNTEAFF. Looking up the rest from reference TRBV7-2 and TRBJ1-1 gives the full variable domain: GAGVSQSPSNKVTEKGKDVELRCDPISGHTALYWYRQSLGQGLEFLIYFQGNSAPDKSGLPSDRFSAERTGGSVSTLTIQRTQQEDSAVYLCASSVGQLNTEAFFGQGTRLTVV.

This clone has a handful of counts. The genes are TRBV6-1 and TRBJ1-6; tentative D call: TRBD1 (5 bases). The CDR3 extends over 16 amino acids. Germline CDR1 is MNHNS and CDR2 is SASEGT. Trimming stripped 3 bases from V and 7 bases from J, with 16 bases between. DNA for the CDR3: TGTGCCAGCAGTGATCTCAGGGTTGGAGGGAATTCACCCCTCCACTTT. Protein sequence: CASSDLRVGGNSPLHF.

This chain joins TRBV4-1 and TRBJ2-7; D gene ambiguous. CDR1 and CDR2 (germline): MGHRA, YSYEKL. Trimming shortened V by 7 bases and J by 3 bases, and 19 bases separated the two germline ends. This CDR3 comprises 15 residues. The CDR3 loop reads CASTLRHSKNYEQYF. The CDR3 DNA sequence: TGCGCCAGCACCCTAAGACACTCAAAAAACTACGAGCAGTACTTC.

The chain carries TRBV10-3 and TRBJ2-1, with 8 nucleotides matching TRBD1. The trim removed 2 bases at V and 10 bases at J, leaving 4 bases unmatched. The germline CDR1 and CDR2 sequences are ENHRY and SYGVKD. The CDR3 spans 13 residues. CDR3 DNA: TGTGCCATCAGTGAGGGACAGGGAAGGGAGCAGTTCTTC. Residues: CAISEGQGREQFF.

This rearrangement joins TRBV12-5 to TRBJ2-1, with TRBD1 matching 9 bases. The germline gives CDR1 LGHNT, CDR2 FRNRAP. J gave up 8 bases and V 7 bases, and 12 bases lay outside the gene matches. This CDR3 spans 15 amino acids. CDR3 DNA: TGTGCTAGTGCGCGAGGGGACAGGGATTGGGATGAGCAGTTCTTC. Its protein is CASARGDRDWDEQFF.

The rearrangement joins TRBV28 to TRBJ1-4; D uncertain. This CDR3 region has 12 residues. The germline V and J ends were trimmed by 7 bases and 7 bases, with 10 bases remaining between them. The germline gives CDR1 MDHEN, CDR2 SYDVKM. The CDR3 reads CASTSGAEKLFF. The CDR3 region has the DNA TGTGCCAGCACCTCCGGAGCTGAAAAACTGTTTTTT.

The CDR3 spells CASSPDRGSNQPQHF. In DNA form, the CDR3 reads TGTGCCAGCAGCCCGGACAGGGGTAGCAATCAGCCCCAGCATTTT. The rearrangement joins TRBV7-9 to TRBJ1-5; 9 bases line up with TRBD1. The CDR3 extends over 15 amino acids. Germline V lookup: CDR1 SEHNR, CDR2 FQNEAQ (reference sequence). J lost 0 bases, V lost 5 bases, and 2 bases had no gene match. The variable domain in full, with the rest retrieved from reference TRBV7-9 and TRBJ1-5, is DTGVSQNPRHKITKRGQNVTFRCDPISEHNRLYWYRQTLGQGPEFLTYFQNEAQLEKSRLLSDRFSAERPKGSFSTLEIQRTEQGDSAMYLCASSPDRGSNQPQHFGDGTRLSIL.

The chain uses TRBV6-4 and TRBJ2-1, with a weak D call TRBD1 (6 bases). CDR1 is MRHNA, CDR2 SNTAGT, per germline. Trimming took off 2 bases at V and 7 bases at J, with 12 bases between the two ends. The CDR3 has 14 residues. CDR3 sequence: CASSDGNRVNEQFF. In DNA form, the CDR3 reads TGTGCCAGCAGTGACGGGAACAGGGTGAATGAGCAGTTCTTC.

The chain employs TRBV9 and TRBJ1-1; TRBD1 might be the D (6 bases). Trimming removed 0 bases from V and 0 bases from J, with 9 bases in between. This CDR3 has 15 residues. CDR1 and CDR2 from the germline V gene are SGDLS and YYNGEE. CDR3 in amino acids: CASSVVHRVNTEAFF. The CDR3, as DNA: TGTGCCAGCAGCGTAGTGCACAGGGTGAACACTGAAGCTTTCTTT.

This chain uses TRBV7-3 with TRBJ2-7; 10 bases map to TRBD2. The CDR3 length is 15 residues. J lost 5 bases, V lost 0 bases, and 4 bases had no gene match. Germline V gene sequence: CDR1 SGHTA, CDR2 FQGTGA. In DNA form, the CDR3 reads TGTGCCAGCAGCTTAACAGCGGGAGGGAGGGACGAGCAGTACTTC. The encoded protein is CASSLTAGGRDEQYF.

This clone has just one count. The chain is built from TRBV5-1 and TRBJ2-1; 10 bases map to TRBD2. Trimming removed 0 bases from V and 9 bases from J; junction bases left unmatched: 6. CDR1 and CDR2 (germline): SGHRS, YFSETQ. The CDR3 is made up of 15 amino acids. The CDR3 protein is CASSLALAGVSEQFF. In DNA, the CDR3 is TGCGCCAGCAGCTTGGCCCTAGCGGGAGTGAGTGAGCAGTTCTTC.

The genes are TRBV5-6 and TRBJ2-2; the match to TRBD1 covers 10 bases. Germline V gives CDR1 SGHDT, CDR2 YYEEEE. Trimming cost V 6 bases and J 3 bases; bases outside gene matches: 5. The CDR3 is made up of 15 amino acids. This CDR3 reads CASTFGTGDTGELFF. The CDR3 DNA reads as TGTGCCAGCACCTTCGGGACAGGGGACACCGGGGAGCTGTTTTTT. Full variable domain (rest looked up from reference TRBV5-6 and TRBJ2-2): DAGVTQSPTHLIKTRGQQVTLRCSPKSGHDTVSWYQQALGQGPQFIFQYYEEEERQRGNFPDRFSGHQFPNYSSELNVNALLLGDSALYLCASTFGTGDTGELFFGEGSRLTVL.

This clone was seen a handful of times. The rearrangement uses TRBV10-3 and TRBJ1-1; a weak D match, TRBD1 (5 bases). The germline V and J ends were trimmed by 6 bases and 3 bases, with 11 bases remaining between them. This CDR3 spans 13 amino acids. Germline V gene data show CDR1 as ENHRY and CDR2 as SYGVKD. CDR3 sequence (DNA): TGTGCCATCAGCGACGGGGGTGACACTGAAGCTTTCTTT. Residues: CAISDGGDTEAFF.

This sequence joins TRBV11-3 and TRBJ2-1, with D hard to call. This CDR3 spans 12 amino acids. Trimming removed 5 bases at V and 9 bases at J, with 11 bases between. Germline values: CDR1 SGHNT, CDR2 YENEEA. In nucleotides, the CDR3 is TGTGCCAGCAGCCTTTCTGTCGGTGAGCAGTTCTTC. This sequence encodes CASSLSVGEQFF. The full variable domain, with the rest looked up from reference TRBV11-3 and TRBJ2-1, is EAGVVQSPRYKIIEKKQPVAFWCNPISGHNTLYWYLQNLGQGPELLIRYENEEAVDDSQLPKDRFSAERLKGVDSTLKIQPAELGDSAVYLCASSLSVGEQFFGPGTRLTVL.

This clone occurred a few times. The chain uses TRBV4-2 and TRBJ2-2; 7 positions agree with TRBD1. The CDR3 is 15 residues long. Germline V gene lookup returns CDR1 LGHNA and CDR2 YNFKEQ. V dropped 6 bases and J dropped 7; count of bases not matched to a gene: 11. DNA for the CDR3: TGTGCCAGCAGGAACCGAACAGGGGCTAGCGGGGAGCTGTTTTTT. Its protein is CASRNRTGASGELFF.

The chain is built from TRBV7-6 and TRBJ2-6; D is unresolved. The CDR3 extends over 17 amino acids. The V end lost 5 bases, the J end lost 4 bases, and 18 bases lay between the germline ends. From germline, CDR1 is SGHVS and CDR2 FNYEAQ. CDR3 sequence reads: CASSPDWLGLGANVLTF. Here the CDR3 DNA reads TGTGCCAGCAGCCCCGACTGGCTTGGGTTGGGGGCCAACGTCCTGACTTTC.